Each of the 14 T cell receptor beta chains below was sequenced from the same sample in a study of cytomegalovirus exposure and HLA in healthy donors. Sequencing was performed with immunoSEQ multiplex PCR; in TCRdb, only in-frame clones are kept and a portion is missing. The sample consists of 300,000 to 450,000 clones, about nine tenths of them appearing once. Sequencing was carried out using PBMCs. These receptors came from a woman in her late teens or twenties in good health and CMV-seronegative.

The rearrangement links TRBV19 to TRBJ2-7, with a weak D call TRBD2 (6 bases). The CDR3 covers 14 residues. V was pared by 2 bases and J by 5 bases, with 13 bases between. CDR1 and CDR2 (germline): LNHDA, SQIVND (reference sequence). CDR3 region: CASSIRERGHEQYF. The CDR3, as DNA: TGTGCCAGTAGTATACGGGAGAGAGGCCACGAGCAGTACTTC.

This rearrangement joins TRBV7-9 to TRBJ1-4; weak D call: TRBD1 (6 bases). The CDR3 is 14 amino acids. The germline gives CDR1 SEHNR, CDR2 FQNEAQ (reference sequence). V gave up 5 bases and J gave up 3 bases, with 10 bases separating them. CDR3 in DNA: TGTGCCAGCAGCCACAGGGATCCTAATGAAAAACTGTTTTTT. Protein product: CASSHRDPNEKLFF.

CDR3 sequence reads: CASSPRTGAYEQYF. CDR3 DNA sequence: TGTGCCAGCAGCCCGCGGACAGGAGCCTACGAGCAGTACTTC. The V and J genes are TRBV7-8 and TRBJ2-7; 7 nucleotides align to TRBD1. CDR1 SGHVS and CDR2 FQNEAQ come from the germline V gene. The CDR3 contains 14 residues. V lost 5 bases to trimming and J lost 2 bases; unmatched junction nucleotides: 6.

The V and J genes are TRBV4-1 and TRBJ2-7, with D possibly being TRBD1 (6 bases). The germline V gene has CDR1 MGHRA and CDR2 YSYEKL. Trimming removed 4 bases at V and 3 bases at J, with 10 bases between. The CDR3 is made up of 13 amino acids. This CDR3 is CASSRGQLYEQYF. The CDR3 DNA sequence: TGCGCCAGCAGCCGCGGACAGCTCTACGAGCAGTACTTC.

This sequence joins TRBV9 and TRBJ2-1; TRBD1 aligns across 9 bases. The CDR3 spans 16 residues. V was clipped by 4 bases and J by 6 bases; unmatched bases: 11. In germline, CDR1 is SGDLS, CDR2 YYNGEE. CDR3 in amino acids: CASSPTGGRGINEQFF. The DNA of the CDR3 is TGTGCCAGCAGCCCCACAGGGGGCCGGGGAATCAATGAGCAGTTCTTC.

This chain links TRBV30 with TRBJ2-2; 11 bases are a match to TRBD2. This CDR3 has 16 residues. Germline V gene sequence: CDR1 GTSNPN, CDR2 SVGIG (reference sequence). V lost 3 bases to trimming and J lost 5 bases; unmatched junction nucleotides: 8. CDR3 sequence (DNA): TGTGCCTGGAGGGCCAGACTAGCGGGGAATACCGGGGAGCTGTTTTTT. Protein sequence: CAWRARLAGNTGELFF.

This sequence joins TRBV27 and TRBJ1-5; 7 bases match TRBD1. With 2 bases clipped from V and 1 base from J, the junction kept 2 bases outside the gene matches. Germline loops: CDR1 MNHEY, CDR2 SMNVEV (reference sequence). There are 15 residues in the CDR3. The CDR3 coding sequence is TGTGCCAGCAGTTTAGCAGGGGGAAGCAATCAGCCCCAGCATTTT. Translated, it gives CASSLAGGSNQPQHF.

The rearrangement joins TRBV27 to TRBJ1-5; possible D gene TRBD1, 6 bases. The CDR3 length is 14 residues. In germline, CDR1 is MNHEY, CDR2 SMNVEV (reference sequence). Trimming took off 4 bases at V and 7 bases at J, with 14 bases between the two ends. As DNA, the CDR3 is TGTGCCAGCAGTTATCAGGGGCTTGGGCAGCCCCAGCATTTT. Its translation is CASSYQGLGQPQHF.

DNA of the CDR3: TGTGCCATCAAGACAGGTTACACTGAAGCTTTCTTT. Amino acids: CAIKTGYTEAFF. The chain couples TRBV10-3 to TRBJ1-1; maybe TRBD1 (6 bases). The V gene lost 7 bases and the J gene lost 3 bases, with 9 bases spanning the gap. This CDR3 has 12 residues. Germline CDR1 reads ENHRY; CDR2 reads SYGVKD.

The CDR3, as DNA: TGCGCCAGCAGCCACGGAACCGGGACTAGCGGGAGTAATGAGCAGTTCTTC. Translation: CASSHGTGTSGSNEQFF. This chain links TRBV4-1 with TRBJ2-1; the match to TRBD2 covers 14 bases. The CDR3 totals 17 residues. The ends lost 3 bases at V and 7 bases at J; junction bases unmatched: 8. Germline V gene sequence: CDR1 MGHRA, CDR2 YSYEKL.

CDR3 amino acids: CASSQDSSRQGNEKLFF. The CDR3 coding sequence is TGCGCCAGCAGCCAAGATTCTTCGAGACAGGGTAATGAAAAACTGTTTTTT. The chain recombines TRBV4-1 with TRBJ1-4; 7 bases are a match to TRBD1. Losses at the gene ends were 0 bases for V and 4 bases for J; bases not matched to a gene: 8. The CDR3 runs 17 residues. In germline, CDR1 is MGHRA, CDR2 YSYEKL.

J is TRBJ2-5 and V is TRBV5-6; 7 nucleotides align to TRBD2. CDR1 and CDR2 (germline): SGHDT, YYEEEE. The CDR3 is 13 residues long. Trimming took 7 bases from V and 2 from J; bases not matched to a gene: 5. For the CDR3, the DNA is TGTGCCAGCTCGCTAGCGGAGCAAGAGACCCAGTACTTC. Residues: CASSLAEQETQYF.

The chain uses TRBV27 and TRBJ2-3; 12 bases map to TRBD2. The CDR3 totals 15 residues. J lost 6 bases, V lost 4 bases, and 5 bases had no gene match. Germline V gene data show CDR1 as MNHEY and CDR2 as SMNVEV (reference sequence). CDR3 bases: TGTGCCAGCAGTTCTAGCGGGGGGGTGCTGGATACGCAGTATTTT. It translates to CASSSSGGVLDTQYF.

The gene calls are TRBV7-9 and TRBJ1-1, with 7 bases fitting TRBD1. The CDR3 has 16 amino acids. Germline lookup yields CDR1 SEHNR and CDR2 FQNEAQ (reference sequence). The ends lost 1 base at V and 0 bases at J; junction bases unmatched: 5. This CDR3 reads CASSLGQGRLNTEAFF. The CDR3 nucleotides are TGTGCCAGCAGCTTAGGACAGGGCCGTCTGAACACTGAAGCTTTCTTT.